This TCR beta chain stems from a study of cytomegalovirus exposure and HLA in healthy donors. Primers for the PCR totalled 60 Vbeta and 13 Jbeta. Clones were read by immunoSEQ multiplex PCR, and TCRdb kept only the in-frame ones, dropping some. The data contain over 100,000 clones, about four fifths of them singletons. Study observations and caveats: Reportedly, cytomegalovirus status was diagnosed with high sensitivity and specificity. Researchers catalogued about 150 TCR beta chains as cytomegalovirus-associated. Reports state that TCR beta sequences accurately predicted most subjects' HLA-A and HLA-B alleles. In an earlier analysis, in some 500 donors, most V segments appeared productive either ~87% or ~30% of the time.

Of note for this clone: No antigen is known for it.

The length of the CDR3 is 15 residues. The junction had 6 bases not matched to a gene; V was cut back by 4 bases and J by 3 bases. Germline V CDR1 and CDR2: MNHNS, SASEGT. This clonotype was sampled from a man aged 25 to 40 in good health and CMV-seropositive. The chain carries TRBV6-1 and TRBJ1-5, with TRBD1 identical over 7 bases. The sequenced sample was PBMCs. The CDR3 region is CASSGYTGDNQPQHF. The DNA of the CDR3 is TGTGCCAGCAGTGGGTACACAGGGGACAATCAGCCCCAGCATTTT.